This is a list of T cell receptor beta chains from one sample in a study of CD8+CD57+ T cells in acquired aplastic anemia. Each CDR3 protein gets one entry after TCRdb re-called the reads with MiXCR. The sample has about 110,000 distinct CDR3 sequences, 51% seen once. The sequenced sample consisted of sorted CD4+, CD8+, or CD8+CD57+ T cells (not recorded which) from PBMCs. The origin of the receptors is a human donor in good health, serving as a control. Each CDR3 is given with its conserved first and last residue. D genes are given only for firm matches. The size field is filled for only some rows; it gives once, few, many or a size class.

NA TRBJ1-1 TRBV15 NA TGTGCCACCCTAGGGGGGGTCCCTGAAGCTTTCTTT CATLGGVPEAFF
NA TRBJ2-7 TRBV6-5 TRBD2 TGTGCCAGCAGTTCTTCCGGGACTACCTACGAGCAGTACTTC CASSSSGTTYEQYF
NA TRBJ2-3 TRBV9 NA TGTGCCAGCAGCCCCGGAAGCACAGATACGCAGTATTTT CASSPGSTDTQYF
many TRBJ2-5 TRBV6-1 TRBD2 TGTGCCAGCAGTCAGGGACTAGCGGGATCCAAAGAGACCCAGTACTTC CASSQGLAGSKETQYF
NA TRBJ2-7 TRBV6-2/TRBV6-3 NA TGTGCCAGCAGTGCAGCCTCCGGGGAGTCAAGCTACGAGCAGTACTTC CASSAASGESSYEQYF
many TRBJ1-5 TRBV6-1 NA TGTGCCAGCAGTGTGGTAGTACAGCAAAGCAATCAGCCCCAGCATTTT CASSVVVQQSNQPQHF
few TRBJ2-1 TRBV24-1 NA TGTGCCACCAGTGATCCTCCAGGTTACAATGAGCAGTTCTTC CATSDPPGYNEQFF
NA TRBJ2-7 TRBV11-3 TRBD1 TGTGCCAGCACCTTAGGACAGGGGATCAAAAACGAGCAGTACTTC CASTLGQGIKNEQYF
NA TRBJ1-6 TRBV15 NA TGTGCCACCAGCAGAGATTCACGGAATTCACCCCTCCACTTT CATSRDSRNSPLHF
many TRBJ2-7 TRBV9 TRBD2 TGTGCCAGCAGCGGGGAGGGCGGTTCCTACGAGCAGTACTTC CASSGEGGSYEQYF
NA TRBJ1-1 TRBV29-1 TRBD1 TGCAGCGTTGAAGGCCCGGGACAGGAGAACACTGAAGCTTTCTTT CSVEGPGQENTEAFF
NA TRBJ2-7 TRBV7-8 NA TGTGCCAGCAGTGCAGGTAACAGCTACGAGCAGTACTTC CASSAGNSYEQYF
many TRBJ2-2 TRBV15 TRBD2 TGTGCCACCAGCAGAGAACTAGCGGGGGCGCGTGACACCGGGGAGCTGTTTTTT CATSRELAGARDTGELFF
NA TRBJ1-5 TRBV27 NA TGTGCCAGCAGTTCCTTGGGGGGGCCCAGCAATCAGCCCCAGCATTTT CASSSLGGPSNQPQHF
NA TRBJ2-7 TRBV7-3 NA TGTGCCAGCAGCTTAGGTACTGAGTACGAGCAGTACTTC CASSLGTEYEQYF
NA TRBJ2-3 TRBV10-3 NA TGTGCCATCAGGGGGGTGCTTGGCGGTTACACAGATACGCAGTATTTT CAIRGVLGGYTDTQYF
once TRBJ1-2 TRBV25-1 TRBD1 TGTGCCAGCAGCCCTCCGGGACAGGGACGGTGGGGCTACACCTTC CASSPPGQGRWGYTF
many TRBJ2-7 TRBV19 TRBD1 TGTGCCAGTAGGCCAGGGGGCTTGAGCGAGCAGTACTTC CASRPGGLSEQYF
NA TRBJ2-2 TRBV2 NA TGTGCCAGCAGTAGGACCGGGGAGCTGTTTTTT CASSRTGELFF
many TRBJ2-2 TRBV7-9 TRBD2 TGTACCAGCAGCCAGCGGGGGCCGAACACCGGGGAGCTGTTTTTT CTSSQRGPNTGELFF
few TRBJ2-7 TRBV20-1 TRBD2 TGCAGTGCTAGAGATTCGGGGGGGGCCTCCTACGAGCAGTACTTC CSARDSGGASYEQYF
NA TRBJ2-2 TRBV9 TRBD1 TGTGCCAGCAGCGTCACCGAGACAGGGGGCGTGGGCGGGGAGCTGTTTTTT CASSVTETGGVGGELFF
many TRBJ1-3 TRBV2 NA TGTGCCAGCCTTCGGGACGGTGGTTTAAACACCATATATTTT CASLRDGGLNTIYF
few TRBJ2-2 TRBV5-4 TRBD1 TGTGCCAGCAGCCCCGACAGGGAAGGCACCGGGGAGCTGTTTTTT CASSPDREGTGELFF
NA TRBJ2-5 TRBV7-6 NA TGTGCCAGCAGCTTAATGGGTGGGACCCAGTACTTC CASSLMGGTQYF
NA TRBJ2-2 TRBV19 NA TGTGCCAGTAGTGGGTATGCGAACACCGGGGAGCTGTTTTTT CASSGYANTGELFF
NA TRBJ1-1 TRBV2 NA TGTGCCAGCAGTGTAGGATGGGCAGGGCGCACTGAAGCTTTCTTT CASSVGWAGRTEAFF
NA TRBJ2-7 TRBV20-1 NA TGCAGTGCTTCGTCGTTGAGTTCGGAGCAGTACTTC CSASSLSSEQYF
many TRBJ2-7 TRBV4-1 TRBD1 TGCGCCAGCAGCCGCTCAGGACAGGGGGGTTTTTACGAGCAGTACTTC CASSRSGQGGFYEQYF
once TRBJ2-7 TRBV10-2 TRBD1 TGCGCCGGCCGGGACAGGGTGACCTACGAGCAGTACTTC CAGRDRVTYEQYF
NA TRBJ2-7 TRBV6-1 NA TGTGCCAGCAGTCCTCTTAGCTCCTACGGGCAGTACTTC CASSPLSSYGQYF
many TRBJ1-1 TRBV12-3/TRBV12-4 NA TGTGCCAGCAGTTTTGGGGGGGCGTACACTGAAGCTTTCTTT CASSFGGAYTEAFF
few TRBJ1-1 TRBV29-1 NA TGCAGCGGCGGACGTAACACTGAAGCTTTCTTT CSGGRNTEAFF
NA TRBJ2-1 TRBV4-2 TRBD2 TGTGCCAGCAGCCTGACCGGGACTAGCGGGGGGTCGTTTATCAATGAGCAGTTCTTC CASSLTGTSGGSFINEQFF
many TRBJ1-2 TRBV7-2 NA TGTGCCAGCAGCTTTTTGTGGGGCTACACCTTC CASSFLWGYTF
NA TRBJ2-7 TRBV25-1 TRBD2 TGTGCCAGCACCCCCGAGAAGGCGGGAGGGCCTTGGGAGCAGTACTTC CASTPEKAGGPWEQYF
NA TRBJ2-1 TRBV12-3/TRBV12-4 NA TGTGCCAGCATGGCGGATGAGCAGTTCTTC CASMADEQFF
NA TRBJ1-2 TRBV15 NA TGTGCCACCAGCAGTCCCTTGACCCCGCTAGGCTACACCTTC CATSSPLTPLGYTF
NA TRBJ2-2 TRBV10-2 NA TGCGCCAGCAGGATGACAGGATTAAACACCGGGGAGCTGTTTTTT CASRMTGLNTGELFF
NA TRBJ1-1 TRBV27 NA TGTGCCAGCTGCTCGCAGGGGACGAACACTGAAGCTTTCTTT CASCSQGTNTEAFF
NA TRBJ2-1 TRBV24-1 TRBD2 TGTGCCACCAGTGATTTTAGCGGGGGGGCCTCTGAGCAGTTCTTC CATSDFSGGASEQFF
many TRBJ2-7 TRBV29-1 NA TGCAGCTCACCCGTGGCTAGCGAGACCTACGAGCAGTACTTC CSSPVASETYEQYF
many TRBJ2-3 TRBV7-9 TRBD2 TGTGCCAGCAGCACAAACCGGGGGGTTAGCACAGATACGCAGTATTTT CASSTNRGVSTDTQYF
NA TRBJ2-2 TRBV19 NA TGTGCCAGTAGTATGACGCTTAAATCCGGGGAGCTGTTTTTT CASSMTLKSGELFF
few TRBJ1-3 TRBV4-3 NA TGCGCCAGCAGCCAAGGACCACCCGGAACACCTGGAAACACCATATATTTT CASSQGPPGTPGNTIYF
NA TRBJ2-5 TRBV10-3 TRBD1 TGTGCCATCAGTCTGACAGGGTTCCTAGAGACCCAGTACTTC CAISLTGFLETQYF
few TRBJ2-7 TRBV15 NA TGTGCCACCAGCGGGCGAGGCGCCTACGAGCAGTACTTC CATSGRGAYEQYF
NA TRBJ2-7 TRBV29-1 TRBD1 TGCAGCGCCCGGGACAGCTCCTACGAGCAGTACTTC CSARDSSYEQYF